These 27 T cell receptor beta chains came from one sample sequenced in a study of shared clonotypes between healthy human individuals. Some clones are missing from TCRdb's copy, which holds only in-frame ones; the method was immunoSEQ multiplex PCR. Here the sample spans about 2.4 million clones, roughly 93% being singletons. The specimen was naive CD4+ T cells from PBMCs. Subset meaning: CD45RA+ positively selected. These receptors all stem from a man aged 18 to 30 in good health. Some clones in this sample may be carry-over from other donors' samples.

The rearrangement uses TRBV6-6 and TRBJ2-4; D may be TRBD1 (6 bases). CDR3 size: 14 residues. Germline V gives CDR1 MNHNY, CDR2 SVGAGI (reference sequence). Trimming took off 6 bases at V and 1 base at J, with 10 bases between the two ends. Here the CDR3 DNA reads TGTGCCAGCAGCCTAACAGGGGCCAAAAACATTCAGTACTTC. Protein: CASSLTGAKNIQYF.

This chain connects TRBV11-1 to TRBJ2-1; TRBD2 agrees at 10 bases. Losses at the gene ends were 4 bases for V and 6 bases for J; bases not matched to a gene: 6. Germline V gene lookup returns CDR1 SGHAT and CDR2 FQDESV (reference sequence). This CDR3 contains 15 residues. The CDR3 region is CASSSSGRGLNEQFF. The DNA for the CDR3 is TGTGCCAGCAGCTCTAGCGGGAGAGGCCTCAATGAGCAGTTCTTC.

The chain is built from TRBV5-6 and TRBJ2-4, with 7 positions matching TRBD2. Losses at the gene ends were 6 bases for V and 6 bases for J; bases not matched to a gene: 6. CDR1 and CDR2 (germline): SGHDT, YYEEEE. The CDR3 length is 13 residues. The CDR3 sequence: CASTLGGLNIQYF. DNA of the CDR3: TGTGCCAGCACCCTGGGAGGGTTAAACATTCAGTACTTC. Together with reference TRBV5-6 and TRBJ2-4, the CDR3 gives the full variable domain: DAGVTQSPTHLIKTRGQQVTLRCSPKSGHDTVSWYQQALGQGPQFIFQYYEEEERQRGNFPDRFSGHQFPNYSSELNVNALLLGDSALYLCASTLGGLNIQYFGAGTRLSVL.

The chain uses TRBV7-2 and TRBJ2-2; no definite D call. Germline V gene sequence: CDR1 SGHTA, CDR2 FQGNSA. Between the trimmed V and J ends, which lost 3 bases and 5 bases, there was a span of 7 bases. There are 13 residues in the CDR3. The CDR3: CASSFPFTGELFF. The CDR3 DNA reads as TGTGCCAGCAGCTTTCCGTTTACCGGGGAGCTGTTTTTT.

The chain carries TRBV18 and TRBJ1-3; maybe TRBD1 (5 bases). The CDR3 is 16 residues long. The V gene's germline CDR1 is KGHSH and CDR2 LQKENI. Trimming stripped 0 bases from V and 1 base from J, with 10 bases between. CDR3 amino acids: CASSPPTPGSGNTIYF. The DNA of the CDR3 is TGTGCCAGCTCACCACCTACCCCAGGGTCTGGAAACACCATATATTTT. Variable domain in full (rest from reference TRBV18 and TRBJ1-3): NAGVMQNPRHLVRRRGQEARLRCSPMKGHSHVYWYRQLPEEGLKFMVYLQKENIIDESGMPKERFSAEFPKEGPSILRIQQVVRGDSAAYFCASSPPTPGSGNTIYFGEGSWLTVV.

The chain has TRBV11-3 and TRBJ2-5; no firm D call. Deletions cut 1 base from V and 5 bases from J, with 11 bases between. CDR3 size: 14 residues. CDR1 and CDR2 from the germline V gene are SGHNT and YENEEA. The CDR3 sequence is CASSLASEPETQYF. CDR3 DNA: TGTGCCAGCAGCTTAGCGTCCGAGCCTGAGACCCAGTACTTC. Based on the CDR3 plus reference TRBV11-3 and TRBJ2-5, the full variable domain is EAGVVQSPRYKIIEKKQPVAFWCNPISGHNTLYWYLQNLGQGPELLIRYENEEAVDDSQLPKDRFSAERLKGVDSTLKIQPAELGDSAVYLCASSLASEPETQYFGPGTRLLVL.

In this sample, this clone turned up a few times. This sequence joins TRBV5-1 and TRBJ1-2; D unclear. Trimming left V 4 bases short and J 2 bases short, with 12 bases between. Germline loops: CDR1 SGHRS, CDR2 YFSETQ. The CDR3 loop spans 14 amino acids. The CDR3 here is CASSPQTENYGYTF. The CDR3 nucleotides are TGCGCCAGCAGCCCTCAGACGGAAAACTATGGCTACACCTTC.

The J gene is TRBJ2-3, the V gene TRBV10-2; D gene ambiguous. The V end lost 2 bases, the J end lost 6 bases, and 12 bases lay between the germline ends. The CDR3 contains 14 residues. Germline-derived CDR1 and CDR2 are WSHSY and SAAADI. CDR3 nucleotides: TGCGCCAGCAGTGAGGGCTATCTCTTGGATACGCAGTATTTT. Amino acids: CASSEGYLLDTQYF.

This chain joins TRBV10-3 and TRBJ1-5; D is ambiguous. Germline V gene lookup returns CDR1 ENHRY and CDR2 SYGVKD. The CDR3 totals 14 residues. V lost 0 bases to trimming and J lost 3 bases, with 6 bases between them. The CDR3: CAISESGANQPQHF. The CDR3 bases are TGTGCCATCAGTGAGTCAGGTGCCAATCAGCCCCAGCATTTT.

This clone was seen just once. Other DNA sequences within the sample encode an identical CDR3. The chain recombines TRBV18 with TRBJ2-2; D remains ambiguous. Germline V gives CDR1 KGHSH, CDR2 LQKENI. There are 14 residues in the CDR3. Trimming removed 1 base at V and 1 base at J, with 4 bases between. For the CDR3, the DNA is TGTGCCAGCTCACCACGTCAGAACACCGGGGAGCTGTTTTTT. Its protein is CASSPRQNTGELFF.

The chain carries TRBV5-6 and TRBJ2-5, with 7 bases fitting TRBD2. The CDR3 runs 14 residues. The germline gives CDR1 SGHDT, CDR2 YYEEEE. With 1 base clipped from V and 4 bases from J, the junction kept 4 bases outside the gene matches. In DNA form, the CDR3 reads TGTGCCAGCAGCTTGCAAGGACTAGGAGAGACCCAGTACTTC. Protein product: CASSLQGLGETQYF.

A single count supports this clone. The chain carries TRBV28 and TRBJ2-7, with D uncertain. Germline-derived CDR1 and CDR2 are MDHEN and SYDVKM. CDR3 size: 13 residues. Trimming shortened V by 6 bases and J by 0 bases, and 9 bases separated the two germline ends. This chain's CDR3 is CASRPGRSYEQYF. The CDR3 bases are TGTGCCAGCAGACCGGGCCGCTCCTACGAGCAGTACTTC.

The CDR3 nucleotides read TGCAGCGTTGGCGGGGGTTACAGGGAGGAGCTGTTTTTT. Its translation is CSVGGGYREELFF. J is TRBJ2-2 and V is TRBV29-1; possible D gene TRBD2, 7 bases. Trimming removed 4 bases at V and 10 bases at J, with 16 bases between. Germline CDR1 reads SQVTM; CDR2 reads ANQGSEA. The CDR3 is 13 amino acids.

J is TRBJ2-2 and V is TRBV6-5, with D uncertain. The length of the CDR3 is 15 residues. Trimming shortened V by 2 bases and J by 0 bases, and 7 bases separated the two germline ends. The germline V gene encodes CDR1 MNHEY and CDR2 SVGAGI. CDR3 coding DNA: TGTGCCAGCAGTTACGGCCTAGCGAACACCGGGGAGCTGTTTTTT. Translation gives CASSYGLANTGELFF.

The V gene is TRBV19, the J gene TRBJ1-2, with D tentatively TRBD1 (5 bases). The CDR3 spans 13 residues. The germline V and J ends were trimmed by 4 bases and 0 bases, with 6 bases remaining between them. From germline, CDR1 is LNHDA and CDR2 SQIVND (reference sequence). The chain's CDR3 is CASSTRANYGYTF. CDR3 nucleotide sequence: TGTGCCAGTAGTACCAGGGCTAACTATGGCTACACCTTC.

The chain has TRBV9 and TRBJ2-2, with TRBD1 as a possible D gene (6 bases). This CDR3 contains 18 residues. Germline CDR1 and CDR2: SGDLS and YYNGEE. V lost 3 bases, J lost 3 bases, and 21 bases lay in between. CDR3 sequence reads: CASSAPRLGGRHTGELFF. CDR3 nucleotides: TGTGCCAGCAGCGCCCCGAGGTTAGGGGGACGACACACCGGGGAGCTGTTTTTT.

The chain uses TRBV18 and TRBJ2-1; 10 positions match TRBD2. The junction had 8 bases not matched to a gene; V was cut back by 2 bases and J by 7 bases. This CDR3 has 16 amino acids. Germline lookup yields CDR1 KGHSH and CDR2 LQKENI. The CDR3 protein is CASSPSLAGGENEQFF. CDR3 sequence (DNA): TGTGCCAGCTCACCAAGTTTAGCGGGAGGAGAGAATGAGCAGTTCTTC.

V and J are TRBV6-1 and TRBJ1-2, with D perhaps TRBD1 (5 bases). Per the germline V gene, CDR1 is MNHNS and CDR2 is SASEGT. CDR3 length: 15 residues. Trimming removed 7 bases from V and 8 bases from J, with 23 bases in between. CDR3 nucleotide sequence: TGTGCCAGCACAGACCTCGGGCGGACAACTGGCGGCTACACCTTC. Its protein product is CASTDLGRTTGGYTF.

This clone was recorded only once. The chain employs TRBV9 and TRBJ1-4; D remains ambiguous. Germline V lookup: CDR1 SGDLS, CDR2 YYNGEE. This CDR3 has 13 residues. V lost 3 bases, J lost 8 bases, and 11 bases lay in between. CDR3 amino acids: CASSEGDYEKLFF. In DNA, the CDR3 is TGTGCCAGCAGCGAGGGAGACTACGAAAAACTGTTTTTT.

The CDR3 sequence is CAISGSAKNIQYF. The CDR3 coding sequence is TGTGCCATCAGTGGATCAGCCAAAAACATTCAGTACTTC. This rearrangement joins TRBV10-3 to TRBJ2-4; D is unclear. The germline V and J ends were trimmed by 4 bases and 0 bases, with 4 bases remaining between them. The CDR3 is 13 amino acids. Germline V lookup: CDR1 ENHRY, CDR2 SYGVKD.

This chain uses TRBV5-1 with TRBJ2-2; TRBD2 aligns across 10 bases. Germline CDR1 is SGHRS and CDR2 is YFSETQ. The CDR3 consists of 16 residues. The trim removed 4 bases at V and 3 bases at J, leaving 6 bases unmatched. DNA for the CDR3: TGCGCCAGCAGCACCCTAGCGGGAGAGGACACCGGGGAGCTGTTTTTT. The encoded protein is CASSTLAGEDTGELFF.

This rearrangement joins TRBV5-1 to TRBJ2-1; a weak D match, TRBD2 (6 bases). The CDR3 contains 15 residues. Between the trimmed V and J ends, which lost 6 bases and 6 bases, there was a span of 19 bases. Germline loops: CDR1 SGHRS, CDR2 YFSETQ. The DNA for the CDR3 is TGCGCCAGCACCTCGCGCGGGGTAGGTGGCAATGAGCAGTTCTTC. Its translation: CASTSRGVGGNEQFF.

This chain uses TRBV28 with TRBJ2-2, with D possibly being TRBD1 (5 bases). The CDR3 extends over 14 amino acids. CDR1 is MDHEN and CDR2 is SYDVKM in the germline V gene. Trimming took off 8 bases at V and 3 bases at J, with 13 bases between the two ends. Here the CDR3 reads CASVSIGDTGELFF. CDR3 nucleotide sequence: TGTGCCAGCGTTTCCATAGGGGACACCGGGGAGCTGTTTTTT.

A remark on this clone: Other nucleotide sequences from this sample produce the same CDR3. The chain carries TRBV18 and TRBJ2-1, with 10 bases that match TRBD2. Germline V gene sequence: CDR1 KGHSH, CDR2 LQKENI. The CDR3 extends over 15 amino acids. V shed 6 bases and J 1 base; nucleotides not matched to a gene: 3. The CDR3 bases are TGTGCCAGCTCGCTACTAGCGGGGTCCTACAATGAGCAGTTCTTC. Translated: CASSLLAGSYNEQFF.

This clone was seen a few times. This chain uses TRBV7-9 with TRBJ1-4; D is ambiguous. There are 15 residues in the CDR3. The germline CDR1 and CDR2 sequences are SEHNR and FQNEAQ (reference sequence). The ends were cut back, 7 bases at V and 3 bases at J, with 15 bases in the middle. CDR3 residues: CASTPSEASNEKLFF. The CDR3 nucleotides are TGTGCCAGCACCCCATCGGAGGCATCTAATGAAAAACTGTTTTTT. Combining the CDR3 with reference TRBV7-9 and TRBJ1-4 gives the whole variable domain DTGVSQNPRHKITKRGQNVTFRCDPISEHNRLYWYRQTLGQGPEFLTYFQNEAQLEKSRLLSDRFSAERPKGSFSTLEIQRTEQGDSAMYLCASTPSEASNEKLFFGSGTQLSVL.

This clone was observed a handful of times. The same CDR3 is also encoded by other DNA sequences in this sample. This chain links TRBV29-1 with TRBJ1-2, with 10 positions matching TRBD1. The V gene end was trimmed by 6 bases and the J gene end by 2 bases; junction bases not matched to a gene: 3. This CDR3 spans 13 amino acids. The germline gives CDR1 SQVTM, CDR2 ANQGSEA. Here the CDR3 reads CSVGTGANYGYTF. CDR3 coding DNA: TGCAGCGTGGGGACAGGGGCGAACTATGGCTACACCTTC.

The chain carries TRBV5-1 and TRBJ1-2; D unclear. The CDR3 length is 16 residues. The germline V gene has CDR1 SGHRS and CDR2 YFSETQ. V lost 0 bases and J lost 1, with 13 bases in between. In DNA form, the CDR3 reads TGCGCCAGCAGCTTGGTGGGCGGCAACTTTAACTATGGCTACACCTTC. It codes for CASSLVGGNFNYGYTF. Together with reference TRBV5-1 and TRBJ1-2, the CDR3 gives the full variable domain: KAGVTQTPRYLIKTRGQQVTLSCSPISGHRSVSWYQQTPGQGLQFLFEYFSETQRNKGNFPGRFSGRQFSNSRSEMNVSTLELGDSALYLCASSLVGGNFNYGYTFGSGTRLTVV.